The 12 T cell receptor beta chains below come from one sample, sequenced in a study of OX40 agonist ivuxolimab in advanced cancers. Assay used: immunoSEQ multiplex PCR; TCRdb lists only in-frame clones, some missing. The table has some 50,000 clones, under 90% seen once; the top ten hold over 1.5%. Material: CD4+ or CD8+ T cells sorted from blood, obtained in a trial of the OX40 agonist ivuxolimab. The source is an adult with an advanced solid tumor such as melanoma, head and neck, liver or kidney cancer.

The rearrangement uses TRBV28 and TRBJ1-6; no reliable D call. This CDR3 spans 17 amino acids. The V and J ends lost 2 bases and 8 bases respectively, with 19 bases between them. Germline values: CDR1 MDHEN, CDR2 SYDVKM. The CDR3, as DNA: TGTGCCAGCAGTTTAAATGTCGGGGTAATCTTAGATTCACCCCTCCACTTT. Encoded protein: CASSLNVGVILDSPLHF.

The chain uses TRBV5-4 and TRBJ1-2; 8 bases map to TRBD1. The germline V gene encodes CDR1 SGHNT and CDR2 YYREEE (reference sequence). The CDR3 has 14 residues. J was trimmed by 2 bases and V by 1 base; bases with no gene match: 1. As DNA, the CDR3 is TGTGCCAGCAGCTTGCGGACAGGGAACTATGGCTACACCTTC. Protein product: CASSLRTGNYGYTF.

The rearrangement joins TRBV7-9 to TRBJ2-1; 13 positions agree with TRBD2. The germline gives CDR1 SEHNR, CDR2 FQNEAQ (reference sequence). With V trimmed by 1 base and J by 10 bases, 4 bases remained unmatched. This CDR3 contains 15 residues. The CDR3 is CASSLGLAGGIEQFF. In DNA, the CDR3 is TGTGCCAGCAGCTTAGGACTAGCGGGAGGAATAGAGCAGTTCTTC.

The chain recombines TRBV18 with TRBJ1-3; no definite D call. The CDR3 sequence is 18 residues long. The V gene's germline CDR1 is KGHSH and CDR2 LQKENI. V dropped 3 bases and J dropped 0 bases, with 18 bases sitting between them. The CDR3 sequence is CASSPNPITHSSGNTIYF. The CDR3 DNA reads TGTGCCAGCTCACCTAACCCTATTACTCACAGCTCTGGAAACACCATATATTTT.

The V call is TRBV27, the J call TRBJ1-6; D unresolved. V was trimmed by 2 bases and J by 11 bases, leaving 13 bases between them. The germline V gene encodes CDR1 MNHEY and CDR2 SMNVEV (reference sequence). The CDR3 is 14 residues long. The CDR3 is CASSLGRGTTPLHF. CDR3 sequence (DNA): TGTGCCAGCAGTTTAGGACGGGGAACTACACCCCTCCACTTT.

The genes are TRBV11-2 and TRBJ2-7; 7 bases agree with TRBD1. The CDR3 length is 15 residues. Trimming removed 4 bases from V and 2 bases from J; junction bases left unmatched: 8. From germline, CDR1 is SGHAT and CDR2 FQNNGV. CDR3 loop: CASSYVRDSPYEQYF. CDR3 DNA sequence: TGTGCCAGCAGCTACGTTCGGGACAGTCCCTACGAGCAGTACTTC.

The CDR3 sequence is CASSLDGTGINQPQHF. In nucleotides, the CDR3 is TGTGCCAGCAGCTTGGATGGGACAGGGATCAATCAGCCCCAGCATTTT. V is TRBV5-8 and J is TRBJ1-5, with TRBD1 identical over 9 bases. There are 16 residues in the CDR3. The J segment lost 3 bases and the V segment lost 0 bases, leaving 4 bases of the junction unmatched. Germline lookup yields CDR1 SGHTS and CDR2 YDEGEE. Variable domain in full (rest from reference TRBV5-8 and TRBJ1-5): EAGVTQSPTHLIKTRGQQATLRCSPISGHTSVYWYQQALGLGLQFLLWYDEGEERNRGNFPPRFSGRQFPNYSSELNVNALELEDSALYLCASSLDGTGINQPQHFGDGTRLSIL.

The CDR3 DNA reads TGTGCCAGCAGGGAACAGGGTTTGCACACTGAAGCTTTCTTT. It is translated as CASREQGLHTEAFF. The chain links TRBV2 to TRBJ1-1; D is possibly TRBD1 (6 bases). CDR3 length: 14 residues. CDR1 is SNHLY, CDR2 FYNNEI, per germline. V shed 6 bases and J shed 3 bases, with 14 bases lying between them.

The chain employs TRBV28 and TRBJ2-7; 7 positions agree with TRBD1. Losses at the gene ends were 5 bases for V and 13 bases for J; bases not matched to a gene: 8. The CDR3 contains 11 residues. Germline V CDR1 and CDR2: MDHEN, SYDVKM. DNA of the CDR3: TGTGCCAGCAGTCATAGTTGGGACAGCTACTTC. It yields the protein CASSHSWDSYF.

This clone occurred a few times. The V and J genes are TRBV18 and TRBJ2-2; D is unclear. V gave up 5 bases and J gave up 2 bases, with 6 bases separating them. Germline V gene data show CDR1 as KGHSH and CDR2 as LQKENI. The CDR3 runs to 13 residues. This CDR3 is CASSIDNTGELFF. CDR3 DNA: TGTGCCAGCTCAATCGACAACACCGGGGAGCTGTTTTTT.

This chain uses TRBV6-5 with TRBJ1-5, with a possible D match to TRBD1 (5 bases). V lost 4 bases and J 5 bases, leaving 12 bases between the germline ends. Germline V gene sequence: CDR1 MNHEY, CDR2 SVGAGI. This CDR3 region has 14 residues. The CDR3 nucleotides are TGTGCCAGCAGTTGGGACCCCACCTATCAGCCCCAGCATTTT. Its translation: CASSWDPTYQPQHF.

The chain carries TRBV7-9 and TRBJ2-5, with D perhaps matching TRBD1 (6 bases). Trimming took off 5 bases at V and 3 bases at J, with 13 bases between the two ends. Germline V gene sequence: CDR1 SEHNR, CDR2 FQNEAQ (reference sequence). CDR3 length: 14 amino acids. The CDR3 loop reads CASSRETGKETQYF. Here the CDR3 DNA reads TGTGCCAGCAGCCGTGAAACAGGGAAAGAGACCCAGTACTTC.